Below, 27 T cell receptor beta chains from the same sample are listed, as sequenced in a study of blood T cell repertoires in COVID-19. Libraries were prepared by immunoSEQ multiplex PCR; TCRdb keeps only in-frame clonotypes and omits some of them. The sample has roughly 350,000 clones, more than 70% seen once. Sequences were obtained from peripheral blood. Every receptor here comes from a woman aged 25 to 39 with COVID-19, enrolled during active disease.

The chain uses TRBV12-3 or TRBV12-4 and TRBJ2-1; 9 nucleotides match TRBD1. Trimming cost V 4 bases and J 14 bases; bases outside gene matches: 9. The CDR3 totals 13 residues. The CDR3 coding sequence is TGTGCCAGCAGTTCCTTGGGACAGGGTTTGGAGTTCTTC. Protein product: CASSSLGQGLEFF.

The J gene is TRBJ1-1, the V gene TRBV30; TRBD1 aligns across 7 bases. CDR3 length: 14 residues. V dropped 4 bases and J dropped 1; count of bases not matched to a gene: 6. CDR1 GTSNPN and CDR2 SVGIG come from the germline V gene (reference sequence). CDR3 sequence reads: CAWNRRDRNTEAFF. In DNA form, the CDR3 reads TGTGCCTGGAACCGCCGGGACAGGAACACTGAAGCTTTCTTT.

This chain links TRBV5-4 with TRBJ1-2, with no clear D. V was cut by 0 bases and J by 4 bases, with 13 bases left in between. The CDR3 consists of 15 residues. Germline V lookup: CDR1 SGHNT, CDR2 YYREEE (reference sequence). The CDR3: CASSLGGLSTYGYTF. Written as DNA, the CDR3 is TGTGCCAGCAGCTTGGGAGGGCTCTCCACCTATGGCTACACCTTC.

The chain uses TRBV18 and TRBJ2-1; TRBD1 is a possible D gene (6 bases). Trimming took 2 bases from V and 9 from J, leaving 8 bases between them. Germline CDR1 is KGHSH and CDR2 is LQKENI. The CDR3 consists of 12 residues. CDR3 in DNA: TGTGCCAGCTCACCAGTAGGGGGTGAGCAGTTCTTC. It encodes CASSPVGGEQFF.

This chain links TRBV27 with TRBJ2-7, with 11 positions matching TRBD2. The CDR3 length is 14 residues. CDR1 and CDR2 from the germline V gene are MNHEY and SMNVEV (reference sequence). V lost 5 bases and J lost 6; bases outside the gene matches: 6. The CDR3 protein is CASSIAGGPGEQYF. The CDR3 region has the DNA TGTGCCAGCAGTATAGCGGGAGGGCCGGGCGAGCAGTACTTC.

V and J are TRBV6-5 and TRBJ1-3, with D possibly TRBD1 on 6 matching bases. The germline CDR1 and CDR2 sequences are MNHEY and SVGAGI. With 2 bases removed from V and 2 bases from J, the gap between germline ends came to 13 bases. The CDR3 sequence is 16 residues long. This CDR3 is CASSYLQQGTGNTIYF. The CDR3 DNA is TGTGCCAGCAGTTACCTACAGCAGGGGACTGGAAACACCATATATTTT.

The rearrangement joins TRBV19 to TRBJ2-1; D might be TRBD2 (5 bases). This CDR3 comprises 13 residues. Looked up from germline, CDR1 is LNHDA and CDR2 is SQIVND (reference sequence). Trimming took off 9 bases at V and 6 bases at J, with 15 bases between the two ends. In DNA, the CDR3 is TGTGCCAGCTCACCCGGACTTCCCAATGAGCAGTTCTTC. It yields the protein CASSPGLPNEQFF.

The count of this clone is one. V usage is TRBV27 and J usage is TRBJ1-1; D ambiguous. CDR3 length: 11 amino acids. Germline-derived CDR1 and CDR2 are MNHEY and SMNVEV (reference sequence). V was cut by 6 bases and J by 6 bases, with 8 bases left in between. CDR3 region: CASSHMAEAFF. Here the CDR3 DNA reads TGTGCCAGCAGCCACATGGCTGAAGCTTTCTTT.

The rearrangement uses TRBV27 and TRBJ1-6; 8 bases map to TRBD1. V was pared by 4 bases and J by 7 bases, with 6 bases of the junction left unmatched. The CDR3 length is 15 residues. Per germline, CDR1 MNHEY and CDR2 SMNVEV (reference sequence). CDR3 sequence reads: CASSSTTGANSPLHF. CDR3 nucleotides: TGTGCCAGCAGTTCCACGACAGGGGCCAATTCACCCCTCCACTTT.

The CDR3 DNA reads TGCGCCAGCAGCTTGGAGGGCAGGGGTTTGACTGAAGCTTTCTTT. Translated: CASSLEGRGLTEAFF. V usage is TRBV5-1 and J usage is TRBJ1-1; D is possibly TRBD1 (6 bases). Looked up from germline, CDR1 is SGHRS and CDR2 is YFSETQ. This CDR3 is built from 15 residues. Trimming pared 0 bases from V and 5 bases from J, leaving 14 bases between.

J is TRBJ2-5 and V is TRBV2; 7 nucleotides line up with TRBD1. The CDR3 spans 14 residues. Germline values: CDR1 SNHLY, CDR2 FYNNEI. The trim removed 6 bases at V and 2 bases at J, leaving 6 bases unmatched. DNA for the CDR3: TGTGCCAGCAGGGAGACAGGGCCTCAAGAGACCCAGTACTTC. Translating it yields CASRETGPQETQYF.

The chain joins TRBV12-3 or TRBV12-4 to TRBJ1-5, with a possible D match to TRBD1 (5 bases). Trimming removed 6 bases at V and 5 bases at J, with 11 bases between. The CDR3 has 13 amino acids. CDR3: CASRSTADQPQHF. In nucleotides, the CDR3 is TGTGCCAGCAGATCGACAGCTGATCAGCCCCAGCATTTT.

The rearrangement joins TRBV19 to TRBJ2-5; TRBD2 agrees at 11 bases. V gave up 5 bases and J gave up 4 bases; unmatched junction bases: 15. The length of the CDR3 is 18 residues. The germline V gene has CDR1 LNHDA and CDR2 SQIVND (reference sequence). The CDR3 here is CASSLPPGLAVEGETQYF. The CDR3 DNA follows: TGTGCCAGTAGTCTTCCTCCGGGACTAGCGGTTGAGGGAGAGACCCAGTACTTC.

The chain employs TRBV2 and TRBJ1-2; 8 bases fit TRBD1. CDR1 SNHLY and CDR2 FYNNEI come from the germline V gene. The CDR3 has 13 amino acids. After removal of 4 bases from V and 8 bases from J, the junction contained 6 bases not matched to a gene. The CDR3 coding sequence is TGTGCCAGCAGTGCAGGACAGGGAACCGGCTACACCTTC. Residues: CASSAGQGTGYTF.

The chain uses TRBV2 and TRBJ1-6; 7 positions match TRBD1. V trimming: 6 bases; J trimming: 12 bases; junction bases outside the gene matches: 8. Germline-derived CDR1 and CDR2 are SNHLY and FYNNEI. The CDR3 runs to 13 residues. CDR3 sequence (DNA): TGTGCCAGCAGACGACAGGGTTTGGGACCCCTCCACTTT. Its protein product is CASRRQGLGPLHF.

The V call is TRBV6-5, the J call TRBJ1-5; 8 bases align to TRBD1. In germline, CDR1 is MNHEY, CDR2 SVGAGI. With V trimmed by 6 bases and J by 6 bases, 10 bases remained unmatched. The CDR3 loop spans 15 amino acids. The CDR3 protein is CASSHRQGLGQPQHF. The CDR3 DNA sequence: TGTGCCAGCAGCCATCGACAGGGGTTGGGTCAGCCCCAGCATTTT.

The J gene is TRBJ2-1, the V gene TRBV30, with D possibly being TRBD2 (5 bases). Deletions cut 0 bases from V and 4 bases from J, with 22 bases between. The CDR3 is 18 residues long. Germline V gene data show CDR1 as GTSNPN and CDR2 as SVGIG (reference sequence). CDR3 in amino acids: CAWSVPGGSALFYNEQFF. CDR3 sequence (DNA): TGTGCCTGGAGTGTACCCGGTGGGAGCGCCCTCTTTTACAATGAGCAGTTCTTC. Full variable domain (outside the CDR3, taken from reference TRBV30 and TRBJ2-1): SQTIHQWPATLVQPVGSPLSLECTVEGTSNPNLYWYRQAAGRGLQLLFYSVGIGQISSEVPQNLSASRPQDRQFILSSKKLLLSDSGFYLCAWSVPGGSALFYNEQFFGPGTRLTVL.

The chain employs TRBV20-1 and TRBJ1-4; D gene uncertain. The germline V gene encodes CDR1 DFQATT and CDR2 SNEGSKA (reference sequence). V was pared by 1 base and J by 11 bases, with 8 bases between. This CDR3 has 11 amino acids. CDR3 loop: CSARVSGKLFF. As DNA, the CDR3 is TGCAGTGCTAGAGTATCCGGGAAACTGTTTTTT.

The gene calls are TRBV27 and TRBJ2-7; D perhaps matches TRBD2 (5 bases). The length of the CDR3 is 13 residues. The germline V gene has CDR1 MNHEY and CDR2 SMNVEV (reference sequence). The V and J ends lost 5 bases and 6 bases respectively, with 14 bases between them. CDR3 coding DNA: TGTGCCAGCAGTCGAGGCGGGCGAGGCGAGCAGTACTTC. This translates into CASSRGGRGEQYF.

The genes are TRBV7-9 and TRBJ2-5; TRBD2 matches at 13 bases. The junction had 0 bases not matched to a gene; V was cut back by 0 bases and J by 2 bases. Germline V CDR1 and CDR2: SEHNR, FQNEAQ (reference sequence). The CDR3 length is 16 residues. CDR3 sequence reads: CASSLAGLAGQETQYF. The CDR3 nucleotides are TGTGCCAGCAGCTTAGCGGGACTAGCGGGACAAGAGACCCAGTACTTC. Drawing the rest from reference TRBV7-9 and TRBJ2-5, the complete variable domain is DTGVSQNPRHKITKRGQNVTFRCDPISEHNRLYWYRQTLGQGPEFLTYFQNEAQLEKSRLLSDRFSAERPKGSFSTLEIQRTEQGDSAMYLCASSLAGLAGQETQYFGPGTRLLVL.

The chain joins TRBV5-6 to TRBJ1-5; TRBD1 might be the D (6 bases). This CDR3 has 13 residues. Per the germline V gene, CDR1 is SGHDT and CDR2 is YYEEEE. The V end was cut by 2 bases, the J end by 4 bases, with 7 bases between. CDR3 bases: TGTGCCAGCAGCTTCGGGACAAATCAGCCCCAGCATTTT. It is translated as CASSFGTNQPQHF.

The chain has TRBV5-1 and TRBJ2-7, with 10 bases aligning to TRBD2. The length of the CDR3 is 17 residues. With 4 bases clipped from V and 5 bases from J, the junction kept 15 bases outside the gene matches. Germline CDR1 SGHRS, CDR2 YFSETQ. CDR3 residues: CASSPGVAGGFLHEQYF. The CDR3 region has the DNA TGCGCCAGCAGCCCTGGGGTAGCGGGAGGATTTTTACACGAGCAGTACTTC.

This clone was seen once. The chain combines TRBV4-1 with TRBJ2-2; tentatively, D is TRBD2 (6 bases). The germline V and J ends were trimmed by 4 bases and 0 bases, with 15 bases remaining between them. Germline assignment: CDR1 MGHRA and CDR2 YSYEKL. The CDR3 length is 17 residues. The CDR3 protein is CASSRNGGTSNTGELFF. The CDR3 nucleotides are TGCGCCAGCAGCCGCAACGGAGGGACTTCGAACACCGGGGAGCTGTTTTTT.

The J gene is TRBJ1-5, the V gene TRBV30; possible D gene TRBD1, 6 bases. Trimming stripped 1 base from V and 5 bases from J, with 9 bases between. CDR3 length equals 13 residues. From germline, CDR1 is GTSNPN and CDR2 SVGIG (reference sequence). This CDR3 reads CAWSGTGHQPQHF. In nucleotides, the CDR3 is TGTGCCTGGAGTGGAACAGGGCATCAGCCCCAGCATTTT.

The rearrangement links TRBV28 to TRBJ1-6; the D is unclear. V was pared by 6 bases and J by 2 bases, with 8 bases between. Per germline, CDR1 MDHEN and CDR2 SYDVKM. The CDR3 is 14 residues long. The CDR3 DNA reads TGTGCCAGCAGGGCGGAGCCCTATAATTCACCCCTCCACTTT. The encoded protein is CASRAEPYNSPLHF.

The chain combines TRBV9 with TRBJ2-5; TRBD2 might be the D (5 bases). The CDR3 contains 16 residues. V was trimmed by 0 bases and J by 1 base, leaving 13 bases between them. CDR1 is SGDLS, CDR2 YYNGEE, per germline. CDR3 protein: CASSVAISGTQETQYF. For the CDR3, the DNA is TGTGCCAGCAGCGTAGCGATAAGCGGAACCCAAGAGACCCAGTACTTC.

The chain has TRBV5-4 and TRBJ2-7; no clear D. The V gene lost 2 bases and the J gene lost 7 bases, with 13 bases spanning the gap. CDR1 is SGHNT and CDR2 is YYREEE in the germline V gene (reference sequence). There are 13 residues in the CDR3. CDR3 protein: CASSLPEAREQYF. The DNA of the CDR3 is TGTGCCAGCAGCTTACCCGAGGCTCGGGAGCAGTACTTC.